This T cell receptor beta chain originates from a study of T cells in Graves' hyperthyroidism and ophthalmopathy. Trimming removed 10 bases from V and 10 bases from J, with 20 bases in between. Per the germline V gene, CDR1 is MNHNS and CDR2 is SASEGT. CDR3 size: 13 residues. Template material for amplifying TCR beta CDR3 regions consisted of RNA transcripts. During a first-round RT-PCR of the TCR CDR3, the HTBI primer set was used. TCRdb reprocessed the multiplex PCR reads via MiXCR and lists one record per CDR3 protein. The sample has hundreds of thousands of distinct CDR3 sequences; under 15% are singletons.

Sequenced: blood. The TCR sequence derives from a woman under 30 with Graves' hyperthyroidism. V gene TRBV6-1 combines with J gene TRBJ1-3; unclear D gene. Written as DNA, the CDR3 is TGTGCCATCCTCGTAGACGGGGTAGGGACCATATATTTT. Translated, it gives CAILVDGVGTIYF.